In its sample, the clone carrying this TCR beta chain was seen many times. The target antigen is unknown. The data are from a study of read filtering for tumor transcriptome and immune sequencing. At the level of the study: Whole-transcriptome libraries were prepared after DNase treatment.

Per germline, CDR1 SGHAT and CDR2 FQDESV (reference sequence). Losses at the gene ends were 5 bases for V and 8 bases for J; bases not matched to a gene: 7. CDR3 length: 15 residues. Findings of the study overall: The sorted CD138-negative fraction was a mixed bone marrow immune population, not purified T cells.

From roughly 400 ng of RNA, a library with molecular barcoded alpha/delta and beta/gamma adaptors was made. TCRdb ran MiXCR on the reads and lists one entry per CDR3 protein. The sample contains 55,000 to 60,000 distinct CDR3 sequences, approximately 13% of which appear only once. The sample taken for sequencing was a population of CD138-negative cells sorted from bone marrow. The sequence came from a donor aged 40 or over with multiple myeloma. The chain couples TRBV11-1 to TRBJ2-1; TRBD2 matches 12 bases. CDR3 sequence (DNA): TGTGCCAGCAGCAGGCTAGCGGGGGGGCGTCATGAGCAGTTCTTC. This encodes CASSRLAGGRHEQFF.